These 21 T cell receptor beta chains were all obtained from the same sample, sequenced in a study of blood T cells in healthy people across ages. Primers used in a second PCR of about 7 to 12 cycles were a sample-barcoded 5' primer and a J-beta primer mix. TCRdb reprocessed the 5' RACE reads via MiXCR and lists one record per CDR3 protein. The repertoire holds about 1.1 million distinct CDR3 sequences, with around two fifths as singletons. Source material: blood. All receptors come from a man aged 18-30 years in good health.

Only a few counts were recorded for this clonotype. J is TRBJ1-2 and V is TRBV2; TRBD1 might be the D (6 bases). CDR1 SNHLY and CDR2 FYNNEI come from the germline V gene. The CDR3 runs to 15 residues. The germline V and J ends were trimmed by 4 bases and 6 bases, with 18 bases remaining between them. The CDR3 DNA reads TGTGCCAGCAGTGCGGGCCAGGGGTTATACGATGGCTACACCTTC. Its translation is CASSAGQGLYDGYTF.

This clonotype was counted a few times. V gene TRBV21-1 combines with J gene TRBJ2-5. TRBV21-1 is given as a pseudogene. The CDR3 totals 13 residues. The CDR3 is CASSKFKLETQYF. The DNA for the CDR3 is TGTGCCAGCAGCAAATTTAAGTTAGAGACCCAGTACTTC.

The V and J genes are TRBV7-8 and TRBJ2-7; D remains unclear. The CDR3 extends over 14 amino acids. From germline, CDR1 is SGHVS and CDR2 FQNEAQ. Trimming left V 10 bases short and J 4 bases short, with 20 bases between. The chain's CDR3 is CATGPKVLRYEQYF. The CDR3, as DNA: TGTGCCACCGGCCCCAAGGTTTTACGATACGAGCAGTACTTC. Drawing the rest from reference TRBV7-8 and TRBJ2-7, the complete variable domain is GAGVSQSPRYKVAKRGQDVALRCDPISGHVSLFWYQQALGQGPEFLTYFQNEAQLDKSGLPSDRFFAERPEGSVSTLKIQRTQQEDSAVYLCATGPKVLRYEQYFGPGTRLTVT.

A few counts support this clonotype. The chain joins TRBV4-1 to TRBJ1-4; D call uncertain. Per the germline V gene, CDR1 is MGHRA and CDR2 is YSYEKL. Trimming removed 0 bases from V and 8 bases from J, with 19 bases in between. The CDR3 has 17 amino acids. CDR3 loop: CASSQDTTGGREEKLFF. CDR3 bases: TGCGCCAGCAGCCAAGATACTACCGGTGGCAGAGAGGAAAAACTGTTTTTT.

In the case of this clonotype: The junction differs from germline at one of its ends, possibly a read error. V gene TRBV2 combines with J gene TRBJ1-1, with TRBD1 identical over 7 bases. CDR1 and CDR2 from the germline V gene are SNHLY and FYNNEI. The length of the CDR3 is 15 residues. The CDR3 nucleotides read TGTGCCGGCAGTGGTCAGGGGGGCATGAACACTGAAGCTTTCTTT. This codes for CAGSGQGGMNTEAFF. The full variable domain, in which reference TRBV2 and TRBJ1-1 provide the parts outside the CDR3, is EPEVTQTPSHQVTQMGQEVILRCVPISNHLYFYWYRQILGQKVEFLVSFYNNEISEKSEIFDDQFSVERPDGSNFTLKIRSTKLEDSAMYFCAGSGQGGMNTEAFFGQGTRLTVV.

This clonotype appeared a few times. The V and J genes are TRBV27 and TRBJ1-2; D is possibly TRBD1 (6 bases). The CDR3 sequence is 13 residues long. Deletions cut 10 bases from V and 4 bases from J, with 16 bases between. The V gene's germline CDR1 is MNHEY and CDR2 SMNVEV (reference sequence). CDR3 DNA sequence: TGTGCCACCCAACAGGGTTCTGGCTATGGCTACACCTTC. Encoded protein: CATQQGSGYGYTF.

The chain carries TRBV6-6 and TRBJ2-1; D uncertain. The germline CDR1 and CDR2 sequences are MNHNY and SVGAGI (reference sequence). The CDR3 sequence is 15 residues long. Trimming took 7 bases from V and 8 from J, leaving 21 bases between them. The CDR3 nucleotides are TGTGCCAGCAAAGGTCCGGCATCCACTGGGGATGAGCAGTTCTTC. Amino acids: CASKGPASTGDEQFF.

The table lists this clonotype with a few counts. The chain links TRBV14 to TRBJ2-6; unclear D gene. Germline V gene data show CDR1 as SGHDN and CDR2 as FVKESK. CDR3 length equals 14 residues. With 2 bases removed from V and 3 bases from J, the gap between germline ends came to 5 bases. The CDR3 DNA is TGTGCCAGCAGCCAATCCGTTGGGGCCAACGTCCTGACTTTC. It codes for CASSQSVGANVLTF.

The genes are TRBV10-3 and TRBJ2-1, with TRBD2 matching over 16 bases. This CDR3 has 15 residues. Germline trimming cut 10 bases from V and 5 bases from J; bases unmatched to any gene: 5. The germline gives CDR1 ENHRY, CDR2 SYGVKD. The CDR3 region is CASAGTSGGDNEQFF. CDR3 bases: TGTGCCAGCGCCGGGACTAGCGGGGGGGACAATGAGCAGTTCTTC.

This chain links TRBV2 with TRBJ2-5; D gene unclear. Germline-derived CDR1 and CDR2 are SNHLY and FYNNEI. The V end lost 6 bases, the J end lost 1 base, and 6 bases lay between the germline ends. The length of the CDR3 is 12 residues. The CDR3 DNA is TGTGCCAGCAGACCCCTCCAAGAGACCCAGTACTTC. Translated, it gives CASRPLQETQYF.

This chain's CDR3 is CASSQTREQADTQYF. The CDR3 nucleotides are TGTGCCAGCAGCCAGACCCGGGAACAAGCGGATACGCAGTATTTT. J is TRBJ2-3 and V is TRBV4-2; tentatively, D is TRBD2 (5 bases). The germline V and J ends were trimmed by 3 bases and 6 bases, with 16 bases remaining between them. This CDR3 comprises 15 residues. The germline CDR1 and CDR2 sequences are LGHNA and YNFKEQ.

This chain links TRBV5-1 with TRBJ2-7; TRBD1 agrees at 9 bases. V was clipped by 4 bases and J by 7 bases; unmatched bases: 9. The CDR3 extends over 14 amino acids. The germline V gene has CDR1 SGHRS and CDR2 YFSETQ. The CDR3 DNA reads TGCGCCAGCAGCGGGACAGGGAGTATGGGTGAGCAGTACTTC. Translated, it gives CASSGTGSMGEQYF.

This chain uses TRBV4-3 with TRBJ2-1; D gene uncertain. The CDR3 contains 14 residues. V shed 0 bases and J shed 8 bases, with 11 bases lying between them. Germline values: CDR1 LGHNA, CDR2 YSLEER. The CDR3 DNA reads as TGCGCCAGCAGCCAAGATTTTCCGGGTTATGAGCAGTTCTTC. It codes for CASSQDFPGYEQFF.

This chain connects TRBV20-1 to TRBJ2-1; D call uncertain. The J call may be wrong; the DNA end is better matched by TRBJ2-7. This CDR3 has 14 amino acids. Looked up from germline, CDR1 is DFQATT and CDR2 is SNEGSKA (reference sequence). The CDR3 DNA reads TGCAGTGCCCTATTCTTTTTCACCTACAATGAGCAGTACTTC. It translates to CSALFFFTYNEQYF.

The gene calls are TRBV12-5 and TRBJ1-1; D possibly corresponds to TRBD1 (5 bases). In germline, CDR1 is LGHNT, CDR2 FRNRAP. V was clipped by 6 bases and J by 8 bases, with 7 bases between them. CDR3 length equals 10 residues. CDR3 coding DNA: TGTGCTAGTGGGGGGGTAGAAGCTTTCTTT. This gives the protein CASGGVEAFF.

Notes on this clonotype: The germline gene is not matched at one end of the junction; a read error may be the cause. The chain carries TRBV20-1 and TRBJ1-1, with D possibly matching TRBD1 (5 bases). The CDR3 covers 14 residues. Germline V CDR1 and CDR2: DFQATT, SNEGSKA (reference sequence). The CDR3: CSARDGTVNIEAFF. CDR3 DNA sequence: TGCAGTGCTAGAGATGGGACCGTAAACATTGAAGCTTTCTTT.

This chain joins TRBV7-2 and TRBJ1-6; perhaps TRBD1 as D (6 bases). This CDR3 comprises 14 residues. V dropped 7 bases and J dropped 9 bases, with 16 bases sitting between them. Germline CDR1 is SGHTA and CDR2 is FQGNSA. CDR3 nucleotide sequence: TGTGCCAGCACCTTGGGGGACATTACTTCACCCCTCCACTTT. It yields the protein CASTLGDITSPLHF.

This clonotype was observed a few times. J is TRBJ2-7 and V is TRBV2; D might be TRBD1 (5 bases). Germline V gene sequence: CDR1 SNHLY, CDR2 FYNNEI. Trimming left V 7 bases short and J 1 base short, with 14 bases between. The CDR3 sequence is 14 residues long. CDR3 amino acids: CASMIGDRSYEQYF. CDR3 DNA sequence: TGTGCCAGCATGATAGGAGACAGATCCTACGAGCAGTACTTC.

At least ten counts were recorded for this clonotype. The rearrangement uses TRBV20-1 and TRBJ2-3; D may be TRBD2 (6 bases). Germline V lookup: CDR1 DFQATT, CDR2 SNEGSKA (reference sequence). This CDR3 is built from 14 residues. V lost 3 bases and J lost 0, with 10 bases in between. For the CDR3, the DNA is TGCAGTGCTAGGGGAGGAGCTAGCACAGATACGCAGTATTTT. Translated: CSARGGASTDTQYF.

This clonotype was seen once. The V call is TRBV27, the J call TRBJ2-5; D ambiguous. V lost 4 bases, J lost 13 bases, and 16 bases lay in between. Germline V gene sequence: CDR1 MNHEY, CDR2 SMNVEV (reference sequence). This CDR3 comprises 12 residues. DNA for the CDR3: TGTGCCAGCAGTTCTCCACGCAATGAGCGGTACTTC. The encoded protein is CASSSPRNERYF.

The genes are TRBV5-1 and TRBJ1-1, with D unresolved. V lost 3 bases and J 0 bases, leaving 15 bases between the germline ends. The germline V gene has CDR1 SGHRS and CDR2 YFSETQ. The CDR3 is 16 amino acids. The DNA of the CDR3 is TGCGCCAGCAGCTCGGGGAGGGCTCCCATGAACACTGAAGCTTTCTTT. This codes for CASSSGRAPMNTEAFF.